A single sample is the source of the 23 T cell receptor beta chains below, sequenced in a study of cytomegalovirus exposure and HLA in healthy donors (dated by TCRdb to about 2017). Library prep was done by the immunoSEQ multiplex PCR assay. For the multiplex PCR, a mixture combining 60 forward primers for TCR Vbeta segments and 13 reverse primers for TCR Jbeta segments was used. TCRdb took this table from immuneACCESS and kept in-frame rearrangements with V and J called. Such tables lack part of the clones; where checked against another copy, unresolved V genes explain under half of the gap, and the rest is unexplained. For this sample there are about 150,000 clones; approximately 76% appear just once. 5.4% of the sample goes to the ten largest clones. Sequencing input: PBMCs. The receptors originated from a woman aged 18 to 35 in good health and CMV-seropositive.

This clone was seen only a few times. The chain uses TRBV4-3 and TRBJ2-1; 9 bases agree with TRBD2. This CDR3 is 15 amino acids long. The germline gives CDR1 LGHNA, CDR2 YSLEER. Germline trimming cut 4 bases from V and 5 bases from J; bases unmatched to any gene: 6. The CDR3 sequence: CASSRRASGDNEQFF. CDR3 nucleotide sequence: TGCGCCAGCAGCCGAAGGGCTAGCGGGGACAATGAGCAGTTCTTC.

The sample holds a few counts of this clone. V is TRBV30 and J is TRBJ1-5, with unresolved D. V was shortened by 8 bases and J by 5 bases, with 19 bases between the two germline ends. CDR1 and CDR2 (germline): GTSNPN, SVGIG (reference sequence). The CDR3 is made up of 14 amino acids. The CDR3 here is CAVSHPGIHQPQHF. The CDR3 DNA follows: TGTGCCGTATCCCATCCGGGTATACATCAGCCCCAGCATTTT.

The chain employs TRBV14 and TRBJ1-2, with 10 bases identical to TRBD1. The CDR3 loop spans 14 amino acids. Germline assignment: CDR1 SGHDN and CDR2 FVKESK. V dropped 4 bases and J dropped 8; count of bases not matched to a gene: 7. The CDR3 coding sequence is TGTGCCAGCAGCCGAGAGACAGGGGGCGCAGGCTACACCTTC. It specifies CASSRETGGAGYTF.

The V and J genes are TRBV7-6 and TRBJ2-2, with a possible D match to TRBD1 (6 bases). Germline V lookup: CDR1 SGHVS, CDR2 FNYEAQ. The CDR3 loop spans 15 amino acids. Between the trimmed V and J ends, which lost 4 bases and 3 bases, there was a span of 12 bases. The CDR3 DNA reads as TGTGCCAGCAGCTCACAGGGAATGTACACCGGGGAGCTGTTTTTT. Translation gives CASSSQGMYTGELFF.

The chain recombines TRBV11-2 with TRBJ1-2, with TRBD1 identical over 8 bases. Germline V CDR1 and CDR2: SGHAT, FQNNGV. The V gene end was trimmed by 4 bases and the J gene end by 6 bases; junction bases not matched to a gene: 4. This CDR3 comprises 13 residues. CDR3 sequence reads: CASSSWDRNGYTF. CDR3 DNA: TGTGCCAGCAGCTCGTGGGACAGGAATGGCTACACCTTC.

The V gene is TRBV7-2, the J gene TRBJ2-1, with D uncertain. Germline assignment: CDR1 SGHTA and CDR2 FQGNSA. This CDR3 has 12 amino acids. With 5 bases removed from V and 7 bases from J, the gap between germline ends came to 9 bases. CDR3 sequence reads: CASSLPLNEQFF. The CDR3 DNA follows: TGTGCCAGCAGCCTCCCACTAAATGAGCAGTTCTTC.

The chain has TRBV19 and TRBJ1-2, with 10 positions matching TRBD1. Trimming took 2 bases from V and 8 from J; bases not matched to a gene: 14. The CDR3 contains 17 residues. CDR1 is LNHDA, CDR2 SQIVND, per germline (reference sequence). The CDR3 region is CASSITMTGGAVGGYTF. In DNA form, the CDR3 reads TGTGCCAGTAGTATAACCATGACAGGGGGCGCGGTGGGAGGCTACACCTTC.

This chain joins TRBV5-6 and TRBJ1-2; 9 bases are a match to TRBD1. Germline CDR1 is SGHDT and CDR2 is YYEEEE. The CDR3 consists of 14 residues. The ends lost 4 bases at V and 8 bases at J; junction bases unmatched: 9. The CDR3 spells CASSLPQGASGYTF. CDR3 sequence (DNA): TGTGCCAGCAGCCTACCACAGGGGGCGTCGGGCTACACCTTC.

The chain carries TRBV2 and TRBJ1-6, with TRBD1 identical over 7 bases. The germline CDR1 and CDR2 sequences are SNHLY and FYNNEI. After removal of 8 bases from V and 9 bases from J, the junction contained 13 bases not matched to a gene. The CDR3 consists of 15 residues. DNA of the CDR3: TGTGCCAGCCAGGGGGAGACAGAGCCGATTTCACCCCTCCACTTT. Translation: CASQGETEPISPLHF.

The V call is TRBV29-1, the J call TRBJ2-7; 9 nucleotides match TRBD1. Germline-derived CDR1 and CDR2 are SQVTM and ANQGSEA. J lost 6 bases, V lost 8 bases, and 11 bases had no gene match. This CDR3 is built from 13 residues. In DNA, the CDR3 is TGCAGCTCGACCTTGGACAGGGGCGGCGAGCAGTACTTC. As protein: CSSTLDRGGEQYF.

This rearrangement joins TRBV9 to TRBJ2-3; the match to TRBD2 covers 8 bases. The CDR3 spans 14 residues. After removal of 5 bases from V and 1 base from J, the junction contained 3 bases not matched to a gene. The V gene's germline CDR1 is SGDLS and CDR2 YYNGEE. In nucleotides, the CDR3 is TGTGCCAGCAGTAGCGGGGCCCGCACAGATACGCAGTATTTT. Its protein product is CASSSGARTDTQYF.

This clone was picked up a small number of times. V is TRBV7-2 and J is TRBJ2-1; 9 nucleotides match TRBD2. Germline CDR1 is SGHTA and CDR2 is FQGNSA. This CDR3 is 17 amino acids long. The trim removed 0 bases at V and 4 bases at J, leaving 7 bases unmatched. The CDR3 bases are TGTGCCAGCAGCTTAGCTTCCGGGACTAGCCAGTACAATGAGCAGTTCTTC. Translation: CASSLASGTSQYNEQFF.

V gene TRBV9 combines with J gene TRBJ1-5; no clear D gene. Germline V gene sequence: CDR1 SGDLS, CDR2 YYNGEE. V was shortened by 7 bases and J by 1 base, with 12 bases between the two germline ends. The CDR3 spans 14 residues. The CDR3 sequence: CASWEFRSNQPQHF. CDR3 sequence (DNA): TGTGCCAGCTGGGAGTTCAGAAGCAATCAGCCCCAGCATTTT.

V and J are TRBV6-6 and TRBJ2-7; D call uncertain. The CDR3 consists of 13 residues. CDR1 MNHNY and CDR2 SVGAGI come from the germline V gene (reference sequence). Trimming took 4 bases from V and 4 from J, leaving 11 bases between them. CDR3: CASSSGSEYEQYF. The CDR3 DNA follows: TGTGCCAGCAGTTCCGGGTCCGAATACGAGCAGTACTTC.

The chain recombines TRBV6-4 with TRBJ1-1, with TRBD1 as a possible D gene (5 bases). Trimming removed 6 bases from V and 10 bases from J, with 24 bases in between. The CDR3 extends over 15 amino acids. The V gene's germline CDR1 is MRHNA and CDR2 SNTAGT. For the CDR3, the DNA is TGTGCCAGCAGATACATGCCAGCAGTGGTGGGGGGAGCTTTCTTT. Translating gives CASRYMPAVVGGAFF.

The chain employs TRBV28 and TRBJ2-2; perhaps TRBD1 as D (5 bases). V was trimmed by 6 bases and J by 6 bases, leaving 11 bases between them. The CDR3 spans 13 residues. CDR1 is MDHEN and CDR2 is SYDVKM in the germline V gene. CDR3 amino acids: CASSFRVSGELFF. CDR3 nucleotides: TGTGCCAGCAGCTTCAGGGTCTCCGGGGAGCTGTTTTTT.

The chain has TRBV28 and TRBJ1-5; TRBD1 matches 9 bases. The CDR3 spans 14 residues. The ends lost 7 bases at V and 6 bases at J; junction bases unmatched: 7. Per germline, CDR1 MDHEN and CDR2 SYDVKM. Here the CDR3 reads CASMGGQGSQPQHF. The CDR3 DNA is TGTGCCAGCATGGGGGGACAGGGCTCTCAGCCCCAGCATTTT.

This clone was seen a few times. The V and J genes are TRBV14 and TRBJ1-3, with D maybe TRBD1 (6 bases). Germline CDR1 is SGHDN and CDR2 is FVKESK. Trimming cost V 3 bases and J 2 bases, with 23 bases left between them. The CDR3 is 19 amino acids. The CDR3 nucleotides read TGTGCCAGCAGCCAGGGGCTCAGGGTTTGGACAGAAGCTGGAAACACCATATATTTT. This translates into CASSQGLRVWTEAGNTIYF.

This chain links TRBV5-6 with TRBJ2-1, with TRBD1 identical over 7 bases. The CDR3 loop spans 16 amino acids. Germline loops: CDR1 SGHDT, CDR2 YYEEEE. The J segment lost 7 bases and the V segment lost 4 bases, leaving 14 bases of the junction unmatched. CDR3 DNA: TGTGCCAGCAGCAACCGACAGGGAACCCGGCCGAATGAGCAGTTCTTC. The encoded protein is CASSNRQGTRPNEQFF.

The chain joins TRBV5-1 to TRBJ1-6; D might be TRBD1 (6 bases). V was trimmed by 0 bases and J by 10 bases, leaving 20 bases between them. The CDR3 consists of 17 residues. Germline V gene lookup returns CDR1 SGHRS and CDR2 YFSETQ. The CDR3 sequence: CASSLDWSNTGWSPLHF. CDR3 coding DNA: TGCGCCAGCAGCTTGGATTGGAGTAATACAGGGTGGTCACCCCTCCACTTT.

V and J are TRBV30 and TRBJ1-1; D is unclear. V dropped 2 bases and J dropped 1 base, with 5 bases sitting between them. The germline gives CDR1 GTSNPN, CDR2 SVGIG (reference sequence). CDR3 length: 12 residues. Here the CDR3 DNA reads TGTGCCTGGAGTATCGGGAACACTGAAGCTTTCTTT. Its protein product is CAWSIGNTEAFF.

The V call is TRBV4-3, the J call TRBJ1-1; D perhaps matches TRBD1 (5 bases). CDR3 length: 13 residues. Germline V gives CDR1 LGHNA, CDR2 YSLEER. Deletions cut 6 bases from V and 5 bases from J, with 13 bases between. CDR3 coding DNA: TGCGCCAGCAGACAAACAGGTGAAACTGAAGCTTTCTTT. It is translated as CASRQTGETEAFF.

Worth noting for this clone: Other DNA sequences in this specimen translate into the identical CDR3. The CDR3 DNA follows: TGTGCCAGCAGCTTATTCGACAGGGCTAATACTGAAGCTTTCTTT. It yields the protein CASSLFDRANTEAFF. This chain links TRBV7-9 with TRBJ1-1; 7 bases are a match to TRBD1. This CDR3 is built from 15 residues. The ends lost 2 bases at V and 5 bases at J; junction bases unmatched: 8. In germline, CDR1 is SEHNR, CDR2 FQNEAQ (reference sequence).